This is a list of T cell receptor beta chains from one sample in a study of blood T cell repertoires in COVID-19. Repertoires were generated with immunoSEQ multiplex PCR, while TCRdb's copy carries only in-frame clones and drops some. The sample contains about 90,000 clones, under 95% of which appear only once. Sequencing was performed on peripheral blood. These receptors originate from a human donor with active COVID-19. The donor label of this sample is uncertain. Each CDR3 is given with its conserved first and last residue. D genes are given only for firm matches. Expanded clones are given a class, and other clones once, few, many or no size at all.

size	J	D	V	CDR3	DNA
-	TRBJ1-2	TRBD1	TRBV7-2	CASSPAGQGDYGYTF	TGTGCCAGCAGCCCCGCCGGGCAGGGGGACTATGGCTACACCTTC
few	TRBJ2-7	TRBD1	TRBV5-1	CASSRGQGWEQYF	TGCGCCAGCAGCCGAGGACAGGGGTGGGAGCAGTACTTC
few	TRBJ2-2	-	TRBV6-6	CASSYAGRNTGELFF	TGTGCCAGCAGTTACGCGGGCAGAAACACCGGGGAGCTGTTTTTT
once	TRBJ2-5	TRBD2	TRBV10-3	CAISESVSAGRGTQYF	TGTGCCATCAGTGAGTCGGTTTCAGCGGGACGGGGGACCCAGTACTTC
-	TRBJ2-5	-	TRBV9	CASSAGGETQYF	TGTGCCAGCAGCGCCGGCGGAGAGACCCAGTACTTC
-	TRBJ2-7	TRBD1	TRBV7-8	CASSSRGIAYEQYF	TGTGCCAGCAGCTCCAGGGGGATCGCCTACGAGCAGTACTTC
-	TRBJ1-1	TRBD1	TRBV6-6	CASSRGQGHVMNTEAFF	TGTGCCAGCAGTCGCGGACAGGGACACGTAATGAACACTGAAGCTTTCTTT
once	TRBJ2-7	-	TRBV6-2/TRBV6-3	CASSYSGRYEQYF	TGTGCCAGCAGTTACAGTGGCCGCTACGAGCAGTACTTC
-	TRBJ2-3	-	TRBV7-9	CASSSRTETDTQYF	TGTGCCAGCAGCTCCAGGACAGAAACAGATACGCAGTATTTT
-	TRBJ2-7	TRBD2	TRBV5-1	CASSSSGGYSYEQYF	TGCGCCAGCAGCTCTAGCGGGGGCTACTCCTACGAGCAGTACTTC
-	TRBJ2-7	TRBD2	TRBV4-2	CASSQDLPGSGGRGEQYF	TGTGCCAGCAGCCAAGATCTCCCGGGGAGCGGGGGAAGGGGTGAGCAGTACTTC
-	TRBJ2-1	TRBD2	TRBV6-2/TRBV6-3	CASSFIPGLAGEYNEQFF	TGTGCCAGCAGTTTCATCCCGGGACTAGCGGGTGAATACAATGAGCAGTTCTTC
-	TRBJ2-3	TRBD1	TRBV2	CASRVGGPDTQYF	TGTGCCAGCAGGGTAGGGGGCCCGGATACGCAGTATTTT
once	TRBJ2-5	TRBD1	TRBV11-3	CASSSTDRGEETQYF	TGTGCCAGCAGCTCAACGGACAGGGGGGAAGAGACCCAGTACTTC
-	TRBJ1-6	TRBD1	TRBV11-2	CASSLGVTGGSNSPLHF	TGTGCCAGCAGCTTAGGGGTGACAGGGGGCTCTAATTCACCCCTCCACTTT
-	TRBJ1-4	TRBD1	TRBV7-2	CASSPGTGREKLFF	TGTGCCAGCAGCCCCGGGACAGGGCGTGAAAAACTGTTTTTT
-	TRBJ1-2	-	TRBV5-5	CASSLGTLDNYGYTF	TGTGCCAGCAGCTTGGGGACACTCGACAACTATGGCTACACCTTC
-	TRBJ2-2	-	TRBV4-3	CASSQDSILDTGELFF	TGCGCCAGCAGCCAAGATAGTATACTAGACACCGGGGAGCTGTTTTTT
-	TRBJ1-5	-	TRBV9	CASSVGPNQPQHF	TGTGCCAGCAGCGTAGGTCCTAATCAGCCCCAGCATTTT
-	TRBJ1-1	-	TRBV18	CASSPGLNTEAFF	TGTGCCAGCTCACCAGGGCTGAACACTGAAGCTTTCTTT
-	TRBJ2-5	TRBD2	TRBV11-2	CASSPPLRTSGGALKTQYF	TGTGCCAGCAGCCCGCCTCTCAGGACTAGCGGGGGGGCACTAAAGACCCAGTACTTC
-	TRBJ1-6	TRBD1	TRBV28	CASSRSLGTGSFSYNSPLHF	TGTGCCAGCAGCCGAAGTCTCGGGACAGGGTCTTTCTCCTATAATTCACCCCTCCACTTT
-	TRBJ2-7	TRBD2	TRBV6-1	CASSGFDWTSGSYEQYF	TGTGCCAGCAGTGGGTTCGACTGGACTAGCGGTTCCTACGAGCAGTACTTC
-	TRBJ2-5	-	TRBV5-6	CASSLGGVSIFQYF	TGTGCCAGCAGCTTGGGGGGCGTCTCCATTTTCCAGTACTTC
few	TRBJ2-1	-	TRBV2	CASSPEASWFGFYEQFF	TGTGCCAGCAGCCCTGAGGCTAGCTGGTTCGGTTTCTATGAGCAGTTCTTC
-	TRBJ1-2	TRBD1	TRBV29-1	CSVPGQGARGYTF	TGCAGCGTCCCGGGACAGGGGGCAAGGGGCTACACCTTC
-	TRBJ2-5	TRBD2	TRBV3-1/TRBV3-2	CASSQAVSGETQETQYF	TGTGCCAGCAGCCAAGCAGTTAGCGGGGAAACTCAAGAGACCCAGTACTTC
-	TRBJ1-3	TRBD1	TRBV7-8	CASSKKASGQGTGNTIYF	TGTGCCAGCAGCAAAAAGGCGTCGGGACAGGGAACTGGAAACACCATATATTTT
-	TRBJ2-3	TRBD2	TRBV5-4	CASSQWGLASTDTQYF	TGTGCCAGCAGCCAATGGGGACTAGCGAGCACAGATACGCAGTATTTT
-	TRBJ1-1	TRBD1	TRBV27	CASIGWLGGDTEAFF	TGTGCCAGCATTGGGTGGTTAGGGGGCGACACTGAAGCTTTCTTT
-	TRBJ1-1	-	TRBV6-1	CASSEGTGGAFF	TGTGCCAGCAGTGAGGGGACCGGGGGGGCTTTCTTT
-	TRBJ2-3	TRBD1	TRBV7-2	CASSLRTGYTDTQYF	TGTGCCAGCAGCTTGAGGACAGGGTACACAGATACGCAGTATTTT
-	TRBJ2-1	TRBD1	TRBV7-6	CASSHPTQGAGASYNEQFF	TGTGCCAGCAGCCATCCCACTCAGGGGGCCGGAGCCTCCTACAATGAGCAGTTCTTC
few	TRBJ1-6	-	TRBV3-1/TRBV3-2	CASSQIKGPAPLHF	TGTGCCAGCAGCCAAATCAAGGGGCCGGCACCCCTCCACTTT
-	TRBJ1-5	-	TRBV2	CASSEVSYQPQHF	TGTGCCAGCAGTGAAGTCTCTTATCAGCCCCAGCATTTT
-	TRBJ2-5	-	TRBV6-2/TRBV6-3	CASSYEVAGETQYF	TGTGCCAGCAGTTACGAAGTCGCGGGAGAGACCCAGTACTTC
-	TRBJ2-3	TRBD2	TRBV10-2	CASSEERGGDTQYF	TGCGCCAGCAGTGAGGAGCGGGGTGGGGATACGCAGTATTTT
once	TRBJ1-5	-	TRBV7-2	CASSYTGAGQPQHF	TGTGCCAGCAGCTATACGGGCGCGGGTCAGCCCCAGCATTTT
few	TRBJ1-3	-	TRBV2	CASSEWGFSGNTIYF	TGTGCCAGCAGTGAATGGGGCTTCTCTGGAAACACCATATATTTT
-	TRBJ2-1	TRBD2	TRBV19	CASSMASNLAGELLGSYNEQFF	TGTGCCAGTAGTATGGCCTCGAATTTAGCGGGGGAACTCCTCGGTTCCTACAATGAGCAGTTCTTC
-	TRBJ2-7	-	TRBV3-1/TRBV3-2	CASSQDTSYEQYF	TGTGCCAGCAGCCAAGATACGAGCTACGAGCAGTACTTC
-	TRBJ1-3	TRBD1	TRBV15	CATSAGGTGNTIYF	TGTGCCACCAGCGCAGGGGGTACCGGAAACACCATATATTTT
-	TRBJ2-7	-	TRBV11-1	CASSFPLEYYEQYF	TGTGCCAGCAGCTTCCCGCTAGAGTACTACGAGCAGTACTTC
-	TRBJ2-3	-	TRBV6-4	CASSLQAAGTDTQYF	TGTGCCAGCAGCCTTCAAGCGGCTGGCACAGATACGCAGTATTTT
once	TRBJ2-5	TRBD2	TRBV7-7	CASSPRDYQETQYF	TGTGCTAGCAGCCCCCGGGACTATCAAGAGACCCAGTACTTC
once	TRBJ2-7	-	TRBV28	CASSLAGTEVEQYF	TGTGCCAGCAGTTTAGCGGGGACAGAGGTTGAGCAGTACTTC
-	TRBJ1-2	TRBD1	TRBV28	CASSPQGGYGYTF	TGTGCCAGCAGTCCACAGGGGGGTTATGGCTACACCTTC
-	TRBJ1-3	-	TRBV5-1	CASSQDRNSGNTIYF	TGCGCCAGCAGCCAGGACAGAAACTCTGGAAACACCATATATTTT
-	TRBJ1-5	TRBD1	TRBV5-1	CASSLLGQANQPQHF	TGCGCCAGCAGCTTACTCGGACAGGCTAATCAGCCCCAGCATTTT
-	TRBJ2-3	-	TRBV24-1	CATSDLATPTDTQYF	TGTGCCACCAGTGATTTGGCTACCCCCACAGATACGCAGTATTTT
-	TRBJ2-2	-	TRBV9	CASSVDNRNTGELFF	TGTGCCAGCAGCGTGGACAATCGAAACACCGGGGAGCTGTTTTTT
-	TRBJ1-3	-	TRBV7-2	CASSPTGAGNTIYF	TGTGCCAGCAGCCCCACGGGGGCTGGAAACACCATATATTTT